These T cell receptor beta chains were read from a single sample in a study of T-cell memory formation after mild COVID-19. TCRdb analysed the 5' RACE reads with MiXCR anew, one entry per CDR3 protein. The repertoire consists of over 350,000 distinct CDR3 sequences, with roughly 26% occurring once and the leading ten covering about 8.7%. The specimen was PBMCs or a T cell subset sorted from them (not recorded which). The receptors come from an adult woman who had mild COVID-19 (a few samples of this study predate the infection). Cell type and time point are not known. The conserved cysteine and the conserved F or W are not part of the CDR3 here.

j_call | v_call | cdr3_aa
TRBJ2-5 | TRBV24-1 | ATSERTGGGETQY
TRBJ2-3 | TRBV25-1 | AVRYTDTQY
TRBJ2-7 | TRBV7-2 | ASSLVTGGHYEQY
TRBJ2-1 | TRBV7-9 | ASSTVHEQF
TRBJ2-7 | TRBV12-3/TRBV12-4 | ASSRGGAYYEQY
TRBJ1-1 | TRBV6-6 | ASTYGGGARAF
TRBJ2-5 | TRBV6-2/TRBV6-3 | ASSLGASGPQETQY
TRBJ2-1 | TRBV4-1 | ASSQVGGDYNEQF
TRBJ2-7 | TRBV5-1 | ASSLVSPGLAGVVWGEQY
TRBJ2-1 | TRBV5-5 | ASSRDRASREQF
TRBJ2-5 | TRBV3-1 | ASSKNQRETQY
TRBJ2-3 | TRBV29-1 | SVEGARTRTSGRTDTQY
TRBJ1-1 | TRBV5-5 | ASSFRALNTEAF
TRBJ2-1 | TRBV7-6 | ASSLVSGGRQF
TRBJ2-3 | TRBV4-1 | ASSQGPGQFTDTQY
TRBJ2-7 | TRBV2 | ASSARGTSYEQY
TRBJ2-7 | TRBV21-1 | ASSPKGDYEQY
TRBJ1-3 | TRBV7-9 | ASSFDVAGNTIY
TRBJ2-3 | TRBV18 | ASSPRDPDTQY
TRBJ2-3 | TRBV7-9 | ASSLDTTDTQY
TRBJ2-3 | TRBV11-2 | ASSLDGWGRGTDTQY
TRBJ1-5 | TRBV6-1 | ASSERREPQH
TRBJ2-1 | TRBV12-3/TRBV12-4 | ASSLLSLSYNEQF
TRBJ2-1 | TRBV5-1 | ASSLPGTYNEQF
TRBJ2-3 | TRBV10-3 | AISESAAIDTQY
TRBJ2-5 | TRBV18 | ASSPSRRGIKKETQY
TRBJ1-4 | TRBV4-2 | ASSQGDQGFEKLF
TRBJ2-3 | TRBV29-1 | SVGDRERGTDTQY
TRBJ2-1 | TRBV12-3/TRBV12-4 | ASSWVAGGQHNEQF
TRBJ2-2 | TRBV12-3/TRBV12-4 | ASGGINTGELF
TRBJ2-5 | TRBV5-1 | ASSLGQGGFQETQY
TRBJ2-7 | TRBV28 | ASSPPRGFPGEQY
TRBJ1-2 | TRBV5-1 | ASSRDRTNYGYT
TRBJ2-7 | TRBV4-1 | ASSQPAGGASEQY
TRBJ2-7 | TRBV5-4 | ASSLGPAAYEQY
TRBJ2-1 | TRBV21-1 | ASSNCSGRANYNEQF
TRBJ1-1 | TRBV6-5 | ASSYSGRAEAF
TRBJ1-5 | TRBV27 | ASSSRQGVYSNQPQH
TRBJ2-3 | TRBV5-1 | ASSRQGLGTDTQY
TRBJ1-1 | TRBV4-2 | ASSQDFVGNTEAF
TRBJ2-1 | TRBV12-3/TRBV12-4 | ASSVLAGNEQF
TRBJ1-1 | TRBV7-2 | ASSNQMGQYTEAF
TRBJ1-1 | TRBV12-3/TRBV12-4 | ASSFRESFPEAF
TRBJ2-7 | TRBV7-2 | ASSSGLVTHEQY
TRBJ2-7 | TRBV12-3/TRBV12-4 | ASSLTRAVNEQY
TRBJ2-2 | TRBV5-1 | ASLGQGKSAGELF
TRBJ2-1 | TRBV27 | ASSLRDREF
TRBJ2-3 | TRBV4-2 | ASSQERGLPTDTQY
TRBJ2-7 | TRBV25-1 | ASSPYGQGHEQY
TRBJ2-2 | TRBV5-1 | ASSSLTSGYTGELF
TRBJ2-1 | TRBV6-5 | ASSLSTSGSHNEQF
TRBJ2-7 | TRBV15 | ATSRDRASGEQY
TRBJ2-2 | TRBV5-1 | ASSFDRGPANTGELF
TRBJ2-2 | TRBV12-3/TRBV12-4 | ASSDGGHNTGELF
TRBJ2-1 | TRBV3-1 | ASSQFRGLAGFSYNEQF
TRBJ2-7 | TRBV27 | ASSLMEGYEQY
TRBJ2-4 | TRBV5-1 | ASSKGQGGNIQY
TRBJ1-2 | TRBV4-2 | ASSPNRQGMDGYT
TRBJ2-3 | TRBV5-1 | ASSPGQGIDTQY